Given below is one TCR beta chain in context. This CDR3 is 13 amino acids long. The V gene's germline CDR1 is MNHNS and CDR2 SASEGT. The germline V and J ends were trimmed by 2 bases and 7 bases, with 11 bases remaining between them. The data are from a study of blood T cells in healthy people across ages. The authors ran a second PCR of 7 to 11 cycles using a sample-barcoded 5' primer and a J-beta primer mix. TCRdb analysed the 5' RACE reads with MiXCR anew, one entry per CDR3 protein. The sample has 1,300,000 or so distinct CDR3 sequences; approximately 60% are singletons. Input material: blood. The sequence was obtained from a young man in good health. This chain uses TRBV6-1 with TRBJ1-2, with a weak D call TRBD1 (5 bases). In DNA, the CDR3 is TGTGCCAGCAGTGAAATGGGGGTGGTTGGCTACACCTTC. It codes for CASSEMGVVGYTF.